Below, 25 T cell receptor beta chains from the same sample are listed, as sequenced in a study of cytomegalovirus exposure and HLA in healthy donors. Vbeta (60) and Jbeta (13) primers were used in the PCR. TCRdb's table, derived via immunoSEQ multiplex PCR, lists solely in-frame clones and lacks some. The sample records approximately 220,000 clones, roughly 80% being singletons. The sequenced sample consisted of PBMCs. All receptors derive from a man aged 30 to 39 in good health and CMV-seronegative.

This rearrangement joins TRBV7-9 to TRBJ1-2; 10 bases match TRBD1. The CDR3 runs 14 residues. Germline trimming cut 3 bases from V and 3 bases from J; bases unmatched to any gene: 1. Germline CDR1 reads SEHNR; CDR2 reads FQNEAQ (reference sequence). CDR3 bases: TGTGCCAGCAGCTTTGGGACAGGGGACTATGGCTACACCTTC. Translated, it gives CASSFGTGDYGYTF.

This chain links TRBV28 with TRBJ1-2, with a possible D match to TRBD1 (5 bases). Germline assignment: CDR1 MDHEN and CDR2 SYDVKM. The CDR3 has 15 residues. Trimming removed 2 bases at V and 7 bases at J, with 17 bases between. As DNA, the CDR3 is TGTGCCAGCAGTTTAGCGGCAGTAAGGGGTATTGGCTACACCTTC. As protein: CASSLAAVRGIGYTF.

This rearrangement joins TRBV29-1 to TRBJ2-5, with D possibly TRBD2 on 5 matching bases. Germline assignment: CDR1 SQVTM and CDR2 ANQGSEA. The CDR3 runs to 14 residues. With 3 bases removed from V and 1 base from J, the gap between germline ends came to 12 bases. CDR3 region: CSVEVVRAQETQYF. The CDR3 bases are TGCAGCGTTGAGGTGGTGCGGGCCCAAGAGACCCAGTACTTC.

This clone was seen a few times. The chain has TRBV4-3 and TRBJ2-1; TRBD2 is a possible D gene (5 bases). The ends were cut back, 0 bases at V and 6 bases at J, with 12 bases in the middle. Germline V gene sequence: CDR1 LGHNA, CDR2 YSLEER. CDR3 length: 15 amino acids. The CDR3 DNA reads TGCGCCAGCAGCCAAGATTTGGGAGTGGGCAATGAGCAGTTCTTC. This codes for CASSQDLGVGNEQFF.

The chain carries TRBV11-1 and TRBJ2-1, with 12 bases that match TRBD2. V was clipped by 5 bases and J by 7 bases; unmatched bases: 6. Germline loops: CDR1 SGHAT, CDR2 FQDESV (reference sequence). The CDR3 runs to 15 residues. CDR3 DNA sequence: TGTGCCAGCAGCCCAAGGACTAGCGGGGCGAATGAGCAGTTCTTC. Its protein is CASSPRTSGANEQFF.

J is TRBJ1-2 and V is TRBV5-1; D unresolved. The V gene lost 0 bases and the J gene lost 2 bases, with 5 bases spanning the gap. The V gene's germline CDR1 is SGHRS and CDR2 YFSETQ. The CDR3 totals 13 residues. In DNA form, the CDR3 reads TGCGCCAGCAGCTTGGACAGCAACTATGGCTACACCTTC. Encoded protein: CASSLDSNYGYTF. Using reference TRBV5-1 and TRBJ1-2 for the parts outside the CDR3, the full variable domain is KAGVTQTPRYLIKTRGQQVTLSCSPISGHRSVSWYQQTPGQGLQFLFEYFSETQRNKGNFPGRFSGRQFSNSRSEMNVSTLELGDSALYLCASSLDSNYGYTFGSGTRLTVV.

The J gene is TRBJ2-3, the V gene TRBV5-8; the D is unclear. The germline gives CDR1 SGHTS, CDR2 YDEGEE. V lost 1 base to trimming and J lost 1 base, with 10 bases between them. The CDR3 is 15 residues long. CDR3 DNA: TGTGCCAGCAGCTTGTATCCCTCAGGCACAGATACGCAGTATTTT. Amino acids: CASSLYPSGTDTQYF.

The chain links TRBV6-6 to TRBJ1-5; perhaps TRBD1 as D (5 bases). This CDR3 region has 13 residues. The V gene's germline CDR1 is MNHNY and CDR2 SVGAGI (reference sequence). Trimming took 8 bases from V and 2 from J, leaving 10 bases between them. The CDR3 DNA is TGTGCCAGCTTGCTACAGGGCAATCAGCCCCAGCATTTT. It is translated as CASLLQGNQPQHF.

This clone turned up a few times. The CDR3 DNA reads as TGTGCCAGCAGCCAAGAAAGAACGGGAGAAGAGCAGTACTTC. Residues: CASSQERTGEEQYF. The rearrangement uses TRBV4-2 and TRBJ2-7, with D maybe TRBD2 (6 bases). The V end was cut by 0 bases, the J end by 7 bases, with 13 bases between. Germline-derived CDR1 and CDR2 are LGHNA and YNFKEQ. The CDR3 is made up of 14 amino acids.

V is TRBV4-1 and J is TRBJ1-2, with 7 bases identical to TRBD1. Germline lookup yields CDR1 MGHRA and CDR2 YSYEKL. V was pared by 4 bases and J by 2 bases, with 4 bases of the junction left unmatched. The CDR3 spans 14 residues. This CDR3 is CASSREQGNYGYTF. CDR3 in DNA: TGCGCCAGCAGCCGAGAACAGGGGAACTATGGCTACACCTTC.

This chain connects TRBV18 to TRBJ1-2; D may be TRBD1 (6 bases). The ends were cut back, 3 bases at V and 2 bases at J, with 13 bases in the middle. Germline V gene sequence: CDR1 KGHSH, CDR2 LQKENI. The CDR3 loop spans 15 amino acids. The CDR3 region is CASSPVQGPNYGYTF. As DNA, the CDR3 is TGTGCCAGCTCACCGGTCCAGGGGCCCAACTATGGCTACACCTTC.

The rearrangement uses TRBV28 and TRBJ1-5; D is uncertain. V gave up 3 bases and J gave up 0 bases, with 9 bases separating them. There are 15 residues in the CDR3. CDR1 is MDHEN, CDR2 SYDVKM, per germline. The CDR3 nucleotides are TGTGCCAGCAGTTTCCCTTACAATAGCAATCAGCCCCAGCATTTT. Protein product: CASSFPYNSNQPQHF.

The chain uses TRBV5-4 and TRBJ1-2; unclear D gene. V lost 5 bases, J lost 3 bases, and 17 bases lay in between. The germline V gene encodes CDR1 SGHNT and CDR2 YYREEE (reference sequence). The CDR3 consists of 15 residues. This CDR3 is CASRHAGFIDYGYTF. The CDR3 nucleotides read TGTGCCAGCAGACACGCGGGGTTTATTGACTATGGCTACACCTTC.

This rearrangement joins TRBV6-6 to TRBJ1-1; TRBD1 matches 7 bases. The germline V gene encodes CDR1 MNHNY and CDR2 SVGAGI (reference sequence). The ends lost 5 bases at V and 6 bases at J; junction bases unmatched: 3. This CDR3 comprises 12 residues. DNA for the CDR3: TGTGCCAGCAGTCCCGGGACAGCTGAAGCTTTCTTT. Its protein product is CASSPGTAEAFF.

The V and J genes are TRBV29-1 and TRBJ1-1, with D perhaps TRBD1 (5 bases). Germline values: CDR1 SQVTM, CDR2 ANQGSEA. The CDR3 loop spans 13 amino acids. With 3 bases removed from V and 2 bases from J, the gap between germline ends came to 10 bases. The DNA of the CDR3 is TGCAGCGTTGAGGTGCAGGGAAACACTGAAGCTTTCTTT. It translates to CSVEVQGNTEAFF.

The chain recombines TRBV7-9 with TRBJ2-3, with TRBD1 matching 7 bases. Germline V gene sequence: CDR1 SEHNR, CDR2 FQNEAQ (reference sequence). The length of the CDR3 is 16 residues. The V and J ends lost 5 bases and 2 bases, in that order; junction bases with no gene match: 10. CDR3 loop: CASSPTGDSLTDTQYF. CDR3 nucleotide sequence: TGTGCCAGCAGCCCTACCGGGGACAGCCTCACAGATACGCAGTATTTT.

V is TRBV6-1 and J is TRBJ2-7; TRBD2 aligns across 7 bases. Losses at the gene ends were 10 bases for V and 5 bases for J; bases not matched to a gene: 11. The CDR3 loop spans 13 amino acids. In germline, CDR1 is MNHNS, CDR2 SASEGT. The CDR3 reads CAIREQGGHEQYF. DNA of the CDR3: TGTGCCATCCGAGAGCAGGGAGGGCACGAGCAGTACTTC.

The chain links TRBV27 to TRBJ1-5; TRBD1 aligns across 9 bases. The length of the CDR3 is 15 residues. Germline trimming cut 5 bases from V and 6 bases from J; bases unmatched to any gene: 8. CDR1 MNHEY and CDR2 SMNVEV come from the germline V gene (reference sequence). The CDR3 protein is CASSPGDRVLQPQHF. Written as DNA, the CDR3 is TGTGCCAGCAGTCCCGGGGACAGGGTTCTTCAGCCCCAGCATTTT.

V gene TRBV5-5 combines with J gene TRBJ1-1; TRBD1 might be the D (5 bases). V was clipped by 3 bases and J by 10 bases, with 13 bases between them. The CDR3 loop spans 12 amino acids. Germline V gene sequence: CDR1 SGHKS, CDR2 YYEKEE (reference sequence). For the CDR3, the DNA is TGTGCCAGCAGCTGGGGCGGGGAGGGAGCTTTCTTT. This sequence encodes CASSWGGEGAFF. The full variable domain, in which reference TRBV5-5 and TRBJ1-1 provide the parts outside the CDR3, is DAGVTQSPTHLIKTRGQQVTLRCSPISGHKSVSWYQQVLGQGPQFIFQYYEKEERGRGNFPDRFSARQFPNYSSELNVNALLLGDSALYLCASSWGGEGAFFGQGTRLTVV.

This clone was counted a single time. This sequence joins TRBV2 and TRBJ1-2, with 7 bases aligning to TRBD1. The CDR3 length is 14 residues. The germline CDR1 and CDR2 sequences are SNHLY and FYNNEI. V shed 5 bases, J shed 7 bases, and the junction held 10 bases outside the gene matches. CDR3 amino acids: CASSPDRTRGGYTF. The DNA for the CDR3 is TGTGCCAGCAGTCCGGACAGGACCCGAGGTGGCTACACCTTC.

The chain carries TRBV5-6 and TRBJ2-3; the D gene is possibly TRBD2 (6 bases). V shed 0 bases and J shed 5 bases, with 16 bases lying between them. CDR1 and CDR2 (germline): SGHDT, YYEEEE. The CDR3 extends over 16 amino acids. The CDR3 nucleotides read TGTGCCAGCAGCTTGGTGGCCGGGGGATCTAGAGATACGCAGTATTTT. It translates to CASSLVAGGSRDTQYF.

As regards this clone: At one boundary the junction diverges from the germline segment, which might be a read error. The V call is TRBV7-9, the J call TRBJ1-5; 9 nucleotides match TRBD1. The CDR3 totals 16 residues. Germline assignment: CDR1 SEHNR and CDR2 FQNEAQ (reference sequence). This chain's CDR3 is CSSSTGQGQWNQPQHF. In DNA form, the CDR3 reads TGTTCCAGCAGCACCGGACAGGGGCAGTGGAATCAGCCCCAGCATTTT.

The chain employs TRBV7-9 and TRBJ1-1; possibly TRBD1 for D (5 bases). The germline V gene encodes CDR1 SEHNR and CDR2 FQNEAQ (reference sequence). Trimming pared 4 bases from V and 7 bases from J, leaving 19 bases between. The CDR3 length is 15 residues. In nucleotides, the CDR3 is TGTGCCAGCAGCTCCAGGGCAGGGATGGTGGGTGAAGCTTTCTTT. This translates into CASSSRAGMVGEAFF.

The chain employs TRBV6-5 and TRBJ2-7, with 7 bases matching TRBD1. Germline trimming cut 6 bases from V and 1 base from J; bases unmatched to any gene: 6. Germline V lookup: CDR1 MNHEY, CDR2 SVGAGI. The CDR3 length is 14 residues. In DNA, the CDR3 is TGTGCCAGCAGACAGGGGATCGGGTCCTACGAGCAGTACTTC. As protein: CASRQGIGSYEQYF.

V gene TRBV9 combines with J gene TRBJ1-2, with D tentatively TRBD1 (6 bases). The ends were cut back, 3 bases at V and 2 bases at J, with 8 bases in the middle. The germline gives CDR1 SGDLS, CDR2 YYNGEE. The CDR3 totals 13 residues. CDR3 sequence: CASSGGGNYGYTF. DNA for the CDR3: TGTGCCAGCAGCGGCGGGGGCAACTATGGCTACACCTTC.